The clone carrying this T cell receptor (beta chain) was observed at least ten times. In TCRdb, the 5' RACE reads were re-called with MiXCR into one record per CDR3 protein. The sample has about 210,000 distinct CDR3 sequences; 8.2% are singletons. The CDR3 has 15 residues. Trimming cost V 3 bases and J 2 bases, with 13 bases left between them. Per the germline V gene, CDR1 is KGHSH and CDR2 is LQKENI. This entry belongs to a study of CD8 T cells in ankylosing spondylitis. Material for sequencing was blood, either unsorted or a sorted T cell fraction (not recorded which). This chain connects TRBV18 to TRBJ2-5; D may be TRBD1 (5 bases). The sequence was obtained from a female donor with ankylosing spondylitis or in good health (not recorded which). This chain's CDR3 is CASSPKRGEQETQYF. The CDR3 DNA reads as TGTGCCAGCTCACCCAAAAGGGGTGAACAAGAGACCCAGTACTTC.